Included here is one TCR beta chain sequence, with context. Individuals aged about 18 to 100 years were recruited from some 26 US areas. Cohort 3 donors counted as recovered after two negative PCRs, clearance, or resolved symptoms. Per the authors' pipeline: By means of reference gene primer amplification, nucleated cell counts were estimated. TCRdb's table, derived via immunoSEQ multiplex PCR, lists solely in-frame clones and lacks some. From that table come the V and J calls and clone size; the DNA was used to work out D and trimming. The sample includes 250,000 to 400,000 clones, around 87% of them seen just once. These data come from a study of blood T cell repertoires in COVID-19. Study at large: The samples span acute and convalescent COVID-19 from the United States, Italy and Spain.

This CDR3 is built from 12 residues. V was shortened by 2 bases and J by 2 bases, with 4 bases between the two germline ends. Germline V gene data show CDR1 as MNHEY and CDR2 as SVGEGT. The V and J genes are TRBV6-2 or TRBV6-3 and TRBJ2-7; D is undetermined. Material: PBMCs or T cells enriched from blood (not recorded which). The receptor was isolated from a woman between 25 and 40 years old who had recovered from COVID-19. This chain's CDR3 is CASSYTAYEQYF. CDR3 DNA sequence: TGTGCCAGCAGTTACACGGCCTACGAGCAGTACTTC.